The clone carrying this T cell receptor (beta chain) was counted ten times or more. Its matching antigen is unknown. Germline and junction disagree at one end, which may indicate a read error. TCRdb used MiXCR to reprocess the reads, holding one entry per CDR3 protein. The table lists approximately 290,000 distinct CDR3 sequences, around 25% of them singletons. The V gene's germline CDR1 is SGHTA and CDR2 FQGTGA. CDR3 length: 17 amino acids. These data are taken from a study of T cell repertoires in cytomegalovirus infection. Study background: It can be stated that public TCR beta signatures indicated CMV infection as well as a matching HLA type. The study, taken as a whole, reports: Cumulative frequency of public TCR beta families picked out carriers of CMV plus the relevant HLA. Across the ex vivo response, the dominant clonotypes were HLA-C-restricted CMV-specific TCR beta clonotypes.

The source is a human donor in good health (CMV status not recorded). Some clones in this sample may be carry-over from other donors' samples. Sequenced input: PBMCs. The chain recombines TRBV7-3 with TRBJ2-2, with a weak D call TRBD1 (6 bases). The CDR3 loop is CASSLTRTAANTGELFF. In nucleotides, the CDR3 is TGTGCCAGCAGCCTAACCAGGACAGCAGCGAACACCGGGGAGCTGTTTTTT.